Only a few counts were recorded for the clone carrying this T cell receptor beta chain. TCRdb fed the RT-PCR reads into MiXCR, producing one record per CDR3 protein. Of more than 600,000 distinct CDR3 sequences in the sample, 14% are singletons; the top ten hold 3.6%. Sample: memory CD4+ T cells from blood. The clonotype originates from a female donor in good health, serving as a healthy control.

CDR3 nucleotides: TGCGCCAGTTCAGATAGCGGGAGTGCACAGGATACGCAGTATTTT. Protein sequence: CASSDSGSAQDTQYF. V usage is TRBV5-1 and J usage is TRBJ2-3; TRBD2 agrees at 9 bases. J was trimmed by 6 bases and V by 8 bases; bases with no gene match: 13. This CDR3 contains 15 residues. Germline V lookup: CDR1 SGHRS, CDR2 YFSETQ.